Listed here are 22 T cell receptor beta chains from one sample, sequenced in a study of blood T cell repertoires in COVID-19 (dated by TCRdb to the early 2020s). Receptor libraries were prepared by the immunoSEQ multiplex PCR assay. TCRdb obtained this table from immuneACCESS and retained in-frame rearrangements with V and J assigned. These tables miss some clones; where compared with another copy, unresolved V genes account for less than half of the shortfall, and the remainder is unexplained. For this sample there are approximately 340,000 clones; 80% to 90% appear just once. The ten largest clones add up to around 3% of the sample. The sequenced material came from peripheral blood. The receptors derive from a man under 40 with active or convalescent COVID-19.

This clone was detected a few times. The chain couples TRBV24-1 to TRBJ2-2; D not resolved. The CDR3 sequence is 14 residues long. V lost 5 bases and J lost 0, with 6 bases in between. Germline loops: CDR1 KGHDR, CDR2 SFDVKD. CDR3 sequence reads: CATSGPSNTGELFF. DNA of the CDR3: TGTGCCACCAGTGGTCCATCGAACACCGGGGAGCTGTTTTTT.

V gene TRBV6-5 combines with J gene TRBJ2-7; TRBD2 agrees at 7 bases. Trimming at V came to 4 bases and at J to 5 bases, leaving 8 bases not matched to a gene. This CDR3 spans 14 amino acids. Per germline, CDR1 MNHEY and CDR2 SVGAGI. The CDR3 loop reads CASSLAGPWNEQYF. The CDR3 bases are TGTGCCAGCAGTTTAGCGGGCCCCTGGAACGAGCAGTACTTC.

This chain uses TRBV2 with TRBJ1-4; D is undetermined. CDR1 SNHLY and CDR2 FYNNEI come from the germline V gene. Trimming took off 6 bases at V and 8 bases at J, with 10 bases between the two ends. The CDR3 is 12 residues long. The CDR3 protein is CASRYAREKLFF. For the CDR3, the DNA is TGTGCCAGCAGATATGCCCGGGAAAAACTGTTTTTT.

V usage is TRBV21-1 and J usage is TRBJ2-2; the D call in the table, TRBD2, was not verified against the DNA. TRBV21-1 is a documented pseudogene. The CDR3 has 19 residues. The CDR3 DNA sequence: TGTGCCAGCAGCAAAAGACTAGCGGGGGGGCAGGCGAACACCGGGGAGCTGTTTTTT. It translates to CASSKRLAGGQANTGELFF.

The rearrangement links TRBV3-1 (or the pseudogene TRBV3-2) to TRBJ1-5; D may be TRBD1 (6 bases). V was clipped by 9 bases and J by 0 bases, with 27 bases between them. The V gene's germline CDR1 is LGHDT and CDR2 YNNKEL (reference sequence). The CDR3 consists of 19 residues. The chain's CDR3 is CARVGLGQGQTDSNQPQHF. The CDR3 region has the DNA TGTGCCAGGGTGGGATTAGGTCAAGGACAGACCGATAGCAATCAGCCCCAGCATTTT.

The chain recombines TRBV6-4 with TRBJ1-6, with 7 nucleotides matching TRBD1. The germline gives CDR1 MRHNA, CDR2 SNTAGT. The V and J ends lost 6 bases and 0 bases, in that order; junction bases with no gene match: 2. The CDR3 has 15 amino acids. The CDR3 sequence: CASRGDSSYNSPLHF. The CDR3 DNA is TGTGCCAGCAGGGGGGACAGCTCCTATAATTCACCCCTCCACTTT.

CDR3 residues: CASSFTGEGNEQFF. The CDR3 nucleotides read TGTGCCAGCAGCTTCACGGGGGAAGGCAATGAGCAGTTCTTC. The chain couples TRBV7-2 to TRBJ2-1, with D perhaps TRBD2 (6 bases). Germline V lookup: CDR1 SGHTA, CDR2 FQGNSA. The CDR3 totals 14 residues. Trimming took 3 bases from V and 6 from J, leaving 12 bases between them.

The chain has TRBV29-1 and TRBJ2-1; D might be TRBD1 (6 bases). This CDR3 is 13 amino acids long. Germline-derived CDR1 and CDR2 are SQVTM and ANQGSEA. Trimming took off 7 bases at V and 0 bases at J, with 10 bases between the two ends. CDR3 protein: CSADSSSYNEQFF. In DNA form, the CDR3 reads TGCAGCGCGGACAGCTCCTCCTACAATGAGCAGTTCTTC.

This chain connects TRBV7-9 to TRBJ1-6; TRBD1 agrees at 7 bases. This CDR3 is built from 17 residues. Germline-derived CDR1 and CDR2 are SEHNR and FQNEAQ (reference sequence). Trimming took 5 bases from V and 8 from J; bases not matched to a gene: 15. The CDR3 DNA sequence: TGTGCCAGCAGCCTAAGCCGGACAGGACCCCGGGATTCACCCCTCCACTTT. Its protein is CASSLSRTGPRDSPLHF. Full variable domain (remainder filled in from reference TRBV7-9 and TRBJ1-6): DTGVSQNPRHKITKRGQNVTFRCDPISEHNRLYWYRQTLGQGPEFLTYFQNEAQLEKSRLLSDRFSAERPKGSFSTLEIQRTEQGDSAMYLCASSLSRTGPRDSPLHFGNGTRLTVT.

The chain is built from TRBV5-6 and TRBJ2-1; 15 bases match TRBD2. The junction had 3 bases not matched to a gene; V was cut back by 1 base and J by 7 bases. The length of the CDR3 is 16 residues. The germline V gene has CDR1 SGHDT and CDR2 YYEEEE. CDR3 bases: TGTGCCAGCAGCTTGCGGACTAGCGGGAGGGGGAATGAGCAGTTCTTC. Protein product: CASSLRTSGRGNEQFF.

The table lists this clone with a count of one. The chain has TRBV5-4 and TRBJ2-1; TRBD1 agrees at 7 bases. The V segment lost 0 bases and the J segment 3 bases; nucleotides outside the gene matches: 6. The CDR3 covers 16 residues. Germline V gene lookup returns CDR1 SGHNT and CDR2 YYREEE (reference sequence). For the CDR3, the DNA is TGTGCCAGCAGCTTGGCCGCGTCAGGGGGCTACAATGAGCAGTTCTTC. Protein: CASSLAASGGYNEQFF.

The V and J genes are TRBV2 and TRBJ2-2, with TRBD2 matching over 8 bases. Per the germline V gene, CDR1 is SNHLY and CDR2 is FYNNEI. The CDR3 consists of 15 residues. V dropped 8 bases and J dropped 6; count of bases not matched to a gene: 11. The CDR3 DNA reads TGTGCCAGCTCGCCGGGACTAGTGTCCCCCGGGGAGCTGTTTTTT. Protein: CASSPGLVSPGELFF.

This chain links TRBV7-8 with TRBJ2-7, with D tentatively TRBD2 (7 bases). The CDR3 extends over 14 amino acids. V lost 5 bases and J 5 bases, leaving 16 bases between the germline ends. CDR1 and CDR2 from the germline V gene are SGHVS and FQNEAQ. This chain's CDR3 is CASSRGGGLDEQYF. CDR3 DNA: TGTGCCAGCAGCCGAGGGGGAGGGCTCGACGAGCAGTACTTC.

This clone was counted only a few times. The rearrangement uses TRBV5-1 and TRBJ2-1, with TRBD2 identical over 7 bases. This CDR3 has 15 amino acids. Per germline, CDR1 SGHRS and CDR2 YFSETQ. With 6 bases clipped from V and 6 bases from J, the junction kept 12 bases outside the gene matches. CDR3 bases: TGCGCCAGCAATAAGGGGTCAGGGAGGGCCAATGAGCAGTTCTTC. Amino acid sequence: CASNKGSGRANEQFF.

The V and J genes are TRBV5-6 and TRBJ2-7; D is perhaps TRBD1 (5 bases). Germline CDR1 reads SGHDT; CDR2 reads YYEEEE. The V gene lost 2 bases and the J gene lost 3 bases, with 15 bases spanning the gap. CDR3 length equals 15 residues. This chain's CDR3 is CASSFLGDPGYEQYF. The CDR3 DNA is TGTGCCAGCAGCTTTTTAGGGGATCCCGGCTACGAGCAGTACTTC.

The V and J genes are TRBV19 and TRBJ2-7; D possibly corresponds to TRBD2 (6 bases). Trimming shortened V by 5 bases and J by 1 base, and 12 bases separated the two germline ends. This CDR3 has 14 residues. Germline V CDR1 and CDR2: LNHDA, SQIVND (reference sequence). CDR3 DNA sequence: TGTGCCAGTAGTGAGTCCGGGGGTTCCTACGAGCAGTACTTC. It encodes CASSESGGSYEQYF.

This chain uses TRBV18 with TRBJ1-4; 8 bases are shared with TRBD1. The germline V gene encodes CDR1 KGHSH and CDR2 LQKENI. The CDR3 extends over 14 amino acids. J lost 8 bases, V lost 3 bases, and 5 bases had no gene match. The CDR3 DNA sequence: TGTGCCAGCTCACCGGACAGGGTGGGGGAAAAACTGTTTTTT. Residues: CASSPDRVGEKLFF. The variable domain in full, completed from reference TRBV18 and TRBJ1-4, reads NAGVMQNPRHLVRRRGQEARLRCSPMKGHSHVYWYRQLPEEGLKFMVYLQKENIIDESGMPKERFSAEFPKEGPSILRIQQVVRGDSAAYFCASSPDRVGEKLFFGSGTQLSVL.

The chain employs TRBV18 and TRBJ2-7; perhaps TRBD1 as D (6 bases). The V end lost 2 bases, the J end lost 0 bases, and 11 bases lay between the germline ends. This CDR3 spans 15 amino acids. Germline CDR1 reads KGHSH; CDR2 reads LQKENI. CDR3 in DNA: TGTGCCAGCTCACCATCAGGGGACGGCTCCTACGAGCAGTACTTC. Encoded protein: CASSPSGDGSYEQYF.

This clone was counted a single time. This chain links TRBV11-1 with TRBJ1-2; 7 nucleotides align to TRBD1. The CDR3 runs 15 residues. The junction had 4 bases not matched to a gene; V was cut back by 1 base and J by 2 bases. CDR1 is SGHAT, CDR2 FQDESV, per germline (reference sequence). CDR3 bases: TGTGCCAGCAGCTTAGGGGACAGACACAACTATGGCTACACCTTC. This codes for CASSLGDRHNYGYTF.

This clone was detected only a few times. The chain carries TRBV14 and TRBJ1-4, with D unclear. Per the germline V gene, CDR1 is SGHDN and CDR2 is FVKESK. This CDR3 has 13 amino acids. The V end was cut by 4 bases, the J end by 8 bases, with 11 bases between. DNA of the CDR3: TGTGCCAGCAGCCCGAGGTTGAGGGAAAAACTGTTTTTT. Protein product: CASSPRLREKLFF.

V and J are TRBV10-1 and TRBJ2-2; TRBD2 matches at 7 bases. V gave up 11 bases and J gave up 7 bases; unmatched junction bases: 4. The CDR3 extends over 11 amino acids. The germline V gene encodes CDR1 WNHNN and CDR2 SYGVQD (reference sequence). This chain's CDR3 is CADSGIGELFF. CDR3 in DNA: TGCGCCGACAGCGGGATCGGGGAGCTGTTTTTT.

The chain joins TRBV7-3 to TRBJ1-2; D not resolved. The CDR3 has 15 residues. Looked up from germline, CDR1 is SGHTA and CDR2 is FQGTGA. The germline V and J ends were trimmed by 0 bases and 4 bases, with 12 bases remaining between them. The CDR3 DNA reads as TGTGCCAGCAGCTTAACCGCGATCCCCTCCTATGGCTACACCTTC. Its protein is CASSLTAIPSYGYTF.